The next 15 T cell receptor beta chains were all read from a single sample in a study of shared clonotypes between healthy human individuals (dated by TCRdb to about 2020). Library preparation employed the immunoSEQ multiplex PCR assay. TCRdb re-hosts the immuneACCESS table, in-frame sequences only. Its copies lack some clones; in the studies checked, an unresolved V gene accounts for under half of them, and the cause for the rest is not known. The table for this sample lists some 600,000 clones; approximately 96% of them were counted only once. The top ten hold less than 0.12% of the sample. CD8 naive samples were obtained by positive selection for CCR7 among CD45RO-negative cells, yielding a CD45RA+CCR7+ population from which TemRA cells were excluded. The sequencing input was naive CD8+ T cells sorted from blood. Interpreted using the paper, the cell subset or site label stands for: CD45RA+CCR7+. Receptors were obtained from a woman aged 25-40 years in good health.

The DNA of the CDR3 is TGTGCCAGTAGTACACGCCTGGGGAACTATGGCTACACCTTC. Translation: CASSTRLGNYGYTF. V is TRBV19 and J is TRBJ1-2; no definite D call. The germline V gene encodes CDR1 LNHDA and CDR2 SQIVND (reference sequence). V was cut by 4 bases and J by 2 bases, with 11 bases left in between. The CDR3 has 14 residues.

The rearrangement links TRBV6-1 to TRBJ2-7, with D possibly matching TRBD2 (5 bases). Germline CDR1 reads MNHNS; CDR2 reads SASEGT. This CDR3 spans 13 amino acids. Deletions cut 7 bases from V and 3 bases from J, with 13 bases between. CDR3: CASTGVTFYEQYF. CDR3 sequence (DNA): TGTGCCAGCACCGGGGTCACCTTCTACGAGCAGTACTTC.

This clone has just one count. This chain joins TRBV7-2 and TRBJ1-2; D gene unclear. CDR3 length: 13 residues. Germline CDR1 is SGHTA and CDR2 is FQGNSA. Trimming removed 1 base at V and 3 bases at J, with 6 bases between. The CDR3 coding sequence is TGTGCCAGCAGCTTAGTAGGTGACTATGGCTACACCTTC. Protein: CASSLVGDYGYTF.

The rearrangement uses TRBV28 and TRBJ1-2; a weak D match, TRBD1 (5 bases). Trimming shortened V by 5 bases and J by 4 bases, and 20 bases separated the two germline ends. Per germline, CDR1 MDHEN and CDR2 SYDVKM. This CDR3 is 16 amino acids long. Here the CDR3 DNA reads TGTGCCAGCAGTCCGTCTATCCGTGACAGAATCTATGGCTACACCTTC. This codes for CASSPSIRDRIYGYTF.

The chain joins TRBV2 to TRBJ2-7; D perhaps matches TRBD1 (7 bases). This CDR3 comprises 16 residues. Trimming shortened V by 6 bases and J by 1 base, and 19 bases separated the two germline ends. The germline gives CDR1 SNHLY, CDR2 FYNNEI. The DNA for the CDR3 is TGTGCCAGCAGCGCTACCGGACAGGAGGGTTCCTACGAGCAGTACTTC. Translated: CASSATGQEGSYEQYF. Based on the CDR3 plus reference TRBV2 and TRBJ2-7, the full variable domain is EPEVTQTPSHQVTQMGQEVILRCVPISNHLYFYWYRQILGQKVEFLVSFYNNEISEKSEIFDDQFSVERPDGSNFTLKIRSTKLEDSAMYFCASSATGQEGSYEQYFGPGTRLTVT.

The V call is TRBV6-5, the J call TRBJ2-1; 8 bases line up with TRBD2. Germline CDR1 MNHEY, CDR2 SVGAGI. The CDR3 has 13 residues. Unmatched junction bases numbered 10, after V lost 3 bases and J lost 15 bases. CDR3 nucleotides: TGTGCCAGCAGTTATCCGACTAGCGACCATATGTTCTTC. It yields the protein CASSYPTSDHMFF.

V is TRBV5-1 and J is TRBJ1-2; TRBD1 matches 9 bases. V trimming: 7 bases; J trimming: 0 bases; junction bases outside the gene matches: 7. Germline assignment: CDR1 SGHRS and CDR2 YFSETQ. The length of the CDR3 is 15 residues. CDR3 region: CASGRDRDTNYGYTF. In DNA, the CDR3 is TGCGCCAGCGGGAGGGACAGGGATACTAACTATGGCTACACCTTC.

The chain is built from TRBV9 and TRBJ2-5; D is ambiguous. Per germline, CDR1 SGDLS and CDR2 YYNGEE. This CDR3 is built from 11 residues. V was cut by 3 bases and J by 4 bases, with 4 bases left in between. Here the CDR3 DNA reads TGTGCCAGCAGCGACCGAGAGACCCAGTACTTC. Residues: CASSDRETQYF.

The chain has TRBV7-9 and TRBJ2-4; D possibly corresponds to TRBD1 (7 bases). The V gene's germline CDR1 is SEHNR and CDR2 FQNEAQ (reference sequence). The CDR3 runs to 17 residues. V was shortened by 5 bases and J by 7 bases, with 24 bases between the two germline ends. The CDR3 loop reads CASSPRRDRMEENIQYF. CDR3 nucleotides: TGTGCCAGCAGCCCAAGGCGGGACAGAATGGAGGAGAACATTCAGTACTTC.

This clone showed up just once. This chain joins TRBV10-3 and TRBJ2-5; no reliable D call. CDR3 length: 14 amino acids. Germline V lookup: CDR1 ENHRY, CDR2 SYGVKD. V shed 3 bases and J shed 1 base, with 9 bases lying between them. In nucleotides, the CDR3 is TGTGCCATCAGTGAAGACTGGTCCCAAGAGACCCAGTACTTC. Amino acid sequence: CAISEDWSQETQYF.

V gene TRBV5-1 combines with J gene TRBJ2-1; D is perhaps TRBD2 (5 bases). Germline CDR1 reads SGHRS; CDR2 reads YFSETQ. V shed 0 bases and J shed 3 bases, with 7 bases lying between them. CDR3 size: 14 residues. CDR3 DNA sequence: TGCGCCAGCAGCTTGGACCGGGACTACAATGAGCAGTTCTTC. Translation: CASSLDRDYNEQFF.

The chain uses TRBV27 and TRBJ1-5; D is perhaps TRBD1 (6 bases). V shed 6 bases and J shed 0 bases, with 15 bases lying between them. The CDR3 totals 16 residues. Germline CDR1 reads MNHEY; CDR2 reads SMNVEV (reference sequence). CDR3 region: CASRLRGAHSNQPQHF. The CDR3 DNA is TGTGCCAGCAGACTCCGGGGGGCCCATAGCAATCAGCCCCAGCATTTT.

The V call is TRBV6-1, the J call TRBJ2-7; D might be TRBD1 (6 bases). Looked up from germline, CDR1 is MNHNS and CDR2 is SASEGT. Trimming pared 7 bases from V and 6 bases from J, leaving 19 bases between. The CDR3 has 14 residues. The CDR3 here is CASNPGVGAREQYF. CDR3 bases: TGTGCCAGCAACCCCGGTGTGGGGGCCCGCGAGCAGTACTTC.

The CDR3: CASSPPGSYEQYF. The CDR3 DNA follows: TGTGCCAGCAGCCCCCCCGGAAGTTACGAGCAGTACTTC. The J gene is TRBJ2-7, the V gene TRBV7-9; D remains unclear. Germline V gene lookup returns CDR1 SEHNR and CDR2 FQNEAQ (reference sequence). The CDR3 contains 13 residues. V lost 5 bases, J lost 4 bases, and 12 bases lay in between.

This clone was recorded a few times. The V and J genes are TRBV19 and TRBJ1-2; perhaps TRBD1 as D (5 bases). The CDR3 runs to 14 residues. The germline V gene encodes CDR1 LNHDA and CDR2 SQIVND (reference sequence). The V and J ends lost 3 bases and 6 bases respectively, with 14 bases between them. The CDR3 region has the DNA TGTGCCAGTAGTATTGGGGCCTGGCCGGATGGCTACACCTTC. Translating gives CASSIGAWPDGYTF.